This entry describes one TCR beta chain. Its antigen is undetermined. The naive CD8 fraction comprised CD45RO-negative cells positively selected for CCR7 and excluded terminally differentiated effector memory CD45RA+ cells. The entry originates in a study of shared clonotypes between healthy human individuals. Study information: Each donor contributed plates that comprised three CD4 naive, three CD4 memory, two CD8 naive and one CD8 memory.

Findings and caveats of the study: In general, naive subsets displayed greater estimated richness than memory subsets did.

The method was immunoSEQ multiplex PCR; TCRdb's version includes in-frame clones alone and lacks a portion of them. The sample lists about 2.1 million clones, roughly 91% occurring once. Germline V gene sequence: CDR1 LGHNA, CDR2 YNFKEQ. The CDR3 is made up of 13 amino acids. V was trimmed by 1 base and J by 2 bases, leaving 5 bases between them. V usage is TRBV4-2 and J usage is TRBJ1-1; D unresolved. The TCR sequence derives from a man aged 18 to 29 in good health. Some clones in this sample may be carry-over from other donors' samples. Sequenced input: naive CD8+ T cells from PBMCs. The CDR3 here is CASSQGDNTEAFF. The CDR3 DNA is TGTGCCAGCAGCCAAGGAGACAACACTGAAGCTTTCTTT.